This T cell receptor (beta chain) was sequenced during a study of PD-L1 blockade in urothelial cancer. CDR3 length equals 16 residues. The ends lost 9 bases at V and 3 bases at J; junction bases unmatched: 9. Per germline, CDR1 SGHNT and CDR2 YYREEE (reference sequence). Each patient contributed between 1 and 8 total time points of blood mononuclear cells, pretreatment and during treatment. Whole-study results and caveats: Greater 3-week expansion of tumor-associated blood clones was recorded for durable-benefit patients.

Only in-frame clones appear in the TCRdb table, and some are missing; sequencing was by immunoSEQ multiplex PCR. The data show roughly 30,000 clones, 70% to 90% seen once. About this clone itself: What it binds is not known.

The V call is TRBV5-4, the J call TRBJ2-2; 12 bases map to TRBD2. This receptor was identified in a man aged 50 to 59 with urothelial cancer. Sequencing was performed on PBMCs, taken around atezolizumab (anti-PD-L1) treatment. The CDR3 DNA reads TGTGCCACCCGGTGGACTAGCGGGGAGTACACCGGGGAGCTGTTTTTT. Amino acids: CATRWTSGEYTGELFF.